A selection of T cell receptor beta chains follows, all from one sample in a study of control samples from healthy donors and cancer patients. Clones were sequenced by immunoSEQ multiplex PCR, and TCRdb holds only the in-frame ones, with some missing. The sample has some 94,000 clones, 86% seen once; the top ten hold 0.95% to 1.5%. Sequencing was done on a sample of blood. Receptors originate from a woman between 45 and 60 years old in good health. Each CDR3 is given with its conserved first and last residue. D genes are given only for firm matches. Not every row has a clone size; where given, it reads once, few, many or a size class.

>TRBV4-2|TRBJ1-5|NA|NA
CASSQDLGGRVNQPQHF
TGTGCCAGCAGCCAAGATCTGGGGGGGCGCGTAAATCAGCCCCAGCATTTT
>TRBV6-6|TRBJ1-2|NA|NA
CASAVTVHGYTF
TGTGCCAGCGCCGTCACCGTACATGGCTACACCTTC
>TRBV5-8|TRBJ2-2|NA|TRBD2
CASSLRGLATGELFF
TGTGCCAGCAGCTTGCGAGGACTAGCAACCGGGGAGCTGTTTTTT
>TRBV5-1|TRBJ2-6|NA|NA
CASSLVSMREGLGSNVLTF
TGCGCCAGCAGCTTGGTTTCTATGCGGGAAGGCCTTGGGTCCAACGTCCTGACTTTC
>TRBV6-2/TRBV6-3|TRBJ1-5|few|NA
CASSYARYNGNQPQHF
TGTGCCAGCAGTTACGCCAGGTATAACGGCAATCAGCCCCAGCATTTT
>TRBV6-2/TRBV6-3|TRBJ1-6|NA|NA
CASSPGHPNSPLHF
TGTGCCAGCAGCCCGGGACACCCTAATTCACCCCTCCACTTT
>TRBV25-1|TRBJ1-2|NA|NA
CASSEAGVGNRANYGYTF
TGTGCCAGCAGTGAAGCTGGTGTCGGGAACAGAGCTAACTATGGCTACACCTTC
>TRBV29-1|TRBJ2-3|NA|TRBD2
CSVVSLAVAGTQYF
TGCAGCGTTGTGTCCCTAGCGGTTGCAGGTACGCAGTATTTT
>TRBV4-3|TRBJ1-3|NA|NA
CASSQAGNSGNTIYF
TGCGCCAGCAGCCAAGCTGGGAACTCTGGAAACACCATATATTTT
>TRBV18|TRBJ2-2|NA|NA
CASSPPSRAANTGELFF
TGTGCCAGCTCACCACCGTCCCGGGCTGCGAACACCGGGGAGCTGTTTTTT
>TRBV7-8|TRBJ2-7|NA|NA
CASSLATIPTTDSYEQYF
TGTGCCAGCAGCTTAGCGACCATTCCTACGACGGACTCCTACGAGCAGTACTTC
>TRBV20-1|TRBJ2-5|NA|NA
CSASLRGGQETQYF
TGCAGTGCTAGTTTGAGGGGGGGCCAAGAGACCCAGTACTTC
>TRBV7-3|TRBJ2-1|NA|TRBD2
CASSLSASGDEQFF
TGTGCCAGCAGCTTAAGCGCTAGCGGGGATGAGCAGTTCTTC
>TRBV7-2|TRBJ2-1|NA|TRBD2
CASSGIAGAGNEQFF
TGTGCCAGCAGCGGAATAGCGGGAGCGGGGAATGAGCAGTTCTTC
>TRBV27|TRBJ2-1|NA|NA
CASSRGPGYNEQFF
TGTGCCAGCAGTCGAGGGCCCGGTTACAATGAGCAGTTCTTC
>TRBV5-1|TRBJ2-2|NA|TRBD2
CASSASGNTGELFF
TGCGCCAGCAGCGCTAGCGGGAACACCGGGGAGCTGTTTTTT
>TRBV4-3|TRBJ2-7|NA|TRBD1
CASSYSGTGESYEQYF
TGCGCCAGCAGCTACTCCGGGACAGGGGAATCCTACGAGCAGTACTTC
>TRBV27|TRBJ1-2|NA|NA
CASSLYGRDNYGYTF
TGTGCCAGCAGTTTATATGGCAGGGATAACTATGGCTACACCTTC
>TRBV4-3|TRBJ2-7|NA|TRBD1
CASSQDTRGQLSYEQYF
TGCGCCAGCAGCCAAGATACGAGGGGACAGCTCTCCTACGAGCAGTACTTC
>TRBV5-5|TRBJ2-7|NA|TRBD1
CASSPRTGGSYEQYF
TGTGCCAGCAGCCCTCGGACAGGGGGCTCCTACGAGCAGTACTTC
>TRBV19|TRBJ2-3|NA|NA
CATGRAPGDTQYF
TGTGCCACGGGGCGGGCCCCGGGAGATACGCAGTATTTT
>TRBV5-1|TRBJ1-4|once|NA
CASRERLATNEKLFF
TGCGCCAGCAGGGAGAGACTTGCAACTAATGAAAAACTGTTTTTT
>TRBV6-6|TRBJ2-3|NA|NA
CASLLADTQYF
TGTGCCAGCCTGCTCGCAGATACGCAGTATTTT
>TRBV3-1/TRBV3-2|TRBJ2-1|NA|TRBD2
CASSGILAGMYNEQFF
TGTGCCAGCAGCGGCATCCTAGCGGGAATGTACAATGAGCAGTTCTTC
>TRBV18|TRBJ2-2|once|NA
CASSPRQGDTGELFF
TGTGCCAGCTCACCACGGCAGGGCGACACCGGGGAGCTGTTTTTT
>TRBV3-1/TRBV3-2|TRBJ2-2|few|NA
CASSQDGPGELFF
TGTGCCAGCAGCCAAGACGGGCCCGGGGAGCTGTTTTTT
>TRBV15|TRBJ2-3|NA|TRBD2
CATSTQRGALTDTQYF
TGTGCCACCAGCACCCAGCGGGGGGCACTCACAGATACGCAGTATTTT
>TRBV7-2|TRBJ2-5|NA|TRBD1
CASSPQQGPQETQYF
TGTGCCAGCAGCCCACAACAGGGGCCCCAAGAGACCCAGTACTTC
>TRBV2|TRBJ2-3|NA|NA
CASSTGGAADTQYF
TGTGCCAGCAGCACTGGGGGCGCCGCAGATACGCAGTATTTT
>TRBV5-1|TRBJ2-5|NA|NA
CASSPGTTQKETQYF
TGCGCCAGCAGCCCAGGGACAACACAAAAAGAGACCCAGTACTTC
>TRBV14|TRBJ1-2|once|NA
CASSQDEAEEGYTF
TGTGCCAGCAGCCAAGATGAGGCCGAAGAAGGGTACACCTTC
>TRBV28|TRBJ2-7|NA|NA
CASVASGEVYEQYF
TGTGCCAGCGTGGCATCAGGGGAGGTGTACGAGCAGTACTTC
>TRBV5-1|TRBJ1-1|NA|NA
CASSQSLRTEAFF
TGCGCCAGCAGCCAGAGCCTTCGCACTGAAGCTTTCTTT
>TRBV2|TRBJ1-1|few|NA
CASTLGAFGDTEAFF
TGTGCCAGCACCCTAGGAGCCTTTGGGGACACTGAAGCTTTCTTT
>TRBV12-3/TRBV12-4|TRBJ1-1|NA|NA
CASSFATLSEAFF
TGTGCCAGCAGTTTTGCTACTCTCAGTGAAGCTTTCTTT
>TRBV6-2/TRBV6-3|TRBJ1-1|NA|NA
CASSIFGNTEAFF
TGTGCCAGCAGCATCTTCGGTAACACTGAAGCTTTCTTT
>TRBV5-4|TRBJ2-1|NA|NA
CASSPDSNYNEQFF
TGTGCCAGCAGCCCGGACAGTAACTACAATGAGCAGTTCTTC
>TRBV10-3|TRBJ2-5|NA|TRBD2
CAISSSSGGGQETQYF
TGTGCCATCAGTTCCTCTAGCGGGGGAGGCCAAGAGACCCAGTACTTC
>TRBV28|TRBJ2-7|NA|NA
CASTLSRRAYEQYF
TGTGCCAGCACCTTAAGTCGCAGGGCCTACGAGCAGTACTTC
>TRBV5-6|TRBJ1-2|NA|NA
CASSSRASRRDGYTF
TGTGCCAGCAGCTCCCGGGCCTCCCGGAGGGATGGCTACACCTTC
>TRBV24-1|TRBJ2-5|once|NA
CATSAGTPETQYF
TGTGCCACCAGTGCCGGCACCCCAGAGACCCAGTACTTC
>TRBV5-4|TRBJ2-5|NA|NA
CASRDSQETQYF
TGTGCCAGCCGGGACTCTCAAGAGACCCAGTACTTC
>TRBV3-1/TRBV3-2|TRBJ1-2|NA|NA
CASSQDLRNYGYTF
TGTGCCAGCAGCCAAGATCTGCGTAACTATGGCTACACCTTC
>TRBV19|TRBJ1-3|NA|NA
CASSIPGNTIYF
TGTGCCAGTAGTATCCCTGGAAACACCATATATTTT
>TRBV6-4|TRBJ1-1|NA|NA
CASSAQDGNTEAFF
TGTGCCAGCAGTGCCCAAGACGGGAACACTGAAGCTTTCTTT
>TRBV7-8|TRBJ2-1|NA|TRBD2
CASQLSHSVAGVPKAYNEQFF
TGTGCCAGCCAATTATCCCACTCGGTAGCGGGAGTACCAAAGGCCTACAATGAGCAGTTCTTC
>TRBV15|TRBJ1-1|NA|NA
CAASRRTGEAFF
TGTGCCGCCAGCAGACGTACAGGGGAAGCTTTCTTT
>TRBV5-1|TRBJ2-1|NA|NA
CASSLVVVPDEQFF
TGCGCCAGCAGCTTGGTAGTCGTCCCCGATGAGCAGTTCTTC
>TRBV20-1|TRBJ1-2|NA|NA
CSASGNGYTF
TGCAGTGCTTCAGGGAATGGCTACACCTTC